The 18 T cell receptor beta chains below all came from one sample that was sequenced in a study of shared clonotypes between healthy human individuals (dated by TCRdb to 2019 to 2021). Receptor amplification or capture employed the immunoSEQ multiplex PCR assay. TCRdb's version of the immuneACCESS table is confined to in-frame rearrangements and falls short of the full clone set. An unresolved V gene accounts for under half of the shortfall where checked; the remainder is of unknown origin. The sample data list roughly 1 million clones, and about 76% of these were observed just once. 1.2% to 1.5% of the sample goes to the ten largest clones. The sample was memory CD4+ T cells sorted from blood. The cell subset or site label, read with the paper, signifies: CD45RA-negative fraction. These receptors came from a man younger than 35 in good health.

The V gene is TRBV29-1, the J gene TRBJ2-7; D is ambiguous. CDR1 and CDR2 from the germline V gene are SQVTM and ANQGSEA. V was pared by 4 bases and J by 6 bases, with 16 bases between. The CDR3 is 13 residues long. The CDR3 coding sequence is TGCAGCGTTGTCGTGGGTTTTAAGGGCGAGCAGTACTTC. Amino acid sequence: CSVVVGFKGEQYF.

The chain employs TRBV6-6 and TRBJ1-6, with D unclear. The length of the CDR3 is 16 residues. From germline, CDR1 is MNHNY and CDR2 SVGAGI (reference sequence). Trimming shortened V by 5 bases and J by 7 bases, and 18 bases separated the two germline ends. CDR3 nucleotides: TGTGCCAGCAGTCTAAACGGAGCGCGCACGAATTCACCCCTCCACTTT. This encodes CASSLNGARTNSPLHF.

Concerning this clone itself: The same CDR3 arises from other DNA sequences in this sample as well. This chain links TRBV28 with TRBJ2-5; 11 bases map to TRBD2. V lost 2 bases and J lost 7; bases outside the gene matches: 6. Per the germline V gene, CDR1 is MDHEN and CDR2 is SYDVKM. This CDR3 spans 15 amino acids. The CDR3 is CASSLNPGLAGTQYF. The CDR3 DNA sequence: TGTGCCAGCAGTTTAAACCCCGGACTAGCGGGGACCCAGTACTTC.

The chain recombines TRBV18 with TRBJ2-7; D is undetermined. There are 11 residues in the CDR3. Trimming removed 1 base from V and 6 bases from J, with 4 bases in between. Germline V gene sequence: CDR1 KGHSH, CDR2 LQKENI. As DNA, the CDR3 is TGTGCCAGCTCACCACAGGTCGAGCAGTACTTC. Its translation: CASSPQVEQYF. Together with reference TRBV18 and TRBJ2-7, the CDR3 gives the full variable domain: NAGVMQNPRHLVRRRGQEARLRCSPMKGHSHVYWYRQLPEEGLKFMVYLQKENIIDESGMPKERFSAEFPKEGPSILRIQQVVRGDSAAYFCASSPQVEQYFGPGTRLTVT.

The count of this clone is one. The rearrangement links TRBV5-1 to TRBJ2-3; 9 bases line up with TRBD1. This CDR3 has 17 amino acids. J was trimmed by 2 bases and V by 1 base; bases with no gene match: 8. Germline V gives CDR1 SGHRS, CDR2 YFSETQ. The CDR3 region is CASSLKSGDRATDTQYF. CDR3 in DNA: TGCGCCAGCAGCTTGAAAAGTGGGGACAGGGCCACAGATACGCAGTATTTT.

The chain employs TRBV10-1 and TRBJ2-5; perhaps TRBD2 as D (5 bases). From germline, CDR1 is WNHNN and CDR2 SYGVQD (reference sequence). The V gene lost 7 bases and the J gene lost 5 bases, with 17 bases spanning the gap. The CDR3 spans 14 residues. The CDR3 DNA is TGCGCCAGCATCCTCTGCGGGCTAGGGGAGACCCAGTACTTC. Its protein is CASILCGLGETQYF.

The V gene is TRBV9, the J gene TRBJ2-7; 9 bases are a match to TRBD2. J was trimmed by 7 bases and V by 0 bases; bases with no gene match: 8. This CDR3 spans 15 amino acids. Per the germline V gene, CDR1 is SGDLS and CDR2 is YYNGEE. The CDR3 DNA reads as TGTGCCAGCAGCGTAGAGGGGCGGGAGGGTCTGGAGCAGTACTTC. As protein: CASSVEGREGLEQYF. Complete variable domain (other parts from reference TRBV9 and TRBJ2-7): DSGVTQTPKHLITATGQRVTLRCSPRSGDLSVYWYQQSLDQGLQFLIQYYNGEERAKGNILERFSAQQFPDLHSELNLSSLELGDSALYFCASSVEGREGLEQYFGPGTRLTVT.

This chain's CDR3 is CASRTTPGGANTGELFF. The CDR3 DNA sequence: TGCGCCAGCAGAACGACACCAGGGGGCGCGAACACCGGGGAGCTGTTTTTT. This chain joins TRBV5-1 and TRBJ2-2; 8 positions agree with TRBD1. The CDR3 covers 17 residues. V lost 5 bases to trimming and J lost 0 bases; unmatched junction nucleotides: 9. Germline V CDR1 and CDR2: SGHRS, YFSETQ.

V and J are TRBV6-1 and TRBJ2-7; TRBD1 matches at 7 bases. This CDR3 has 14 residues. The junction had 7 bases not matched to a gene; V was cut back by 5 bases and J by 3 bases. CDR1 MNHNS and CDR2 SASEGT come from the germline V gene. CDR3 coding DNA: TGTGCCAGCAGTCTTCGGACAGGATACTACGAGCAGTACTTC. Translating it yields CASSLRTGYYEQYF.

The chain carries TRBV6-1 and TRBJ2-7; TRBD2 is a possible D gene (6 bases). Germline CDR1 reads MNHNS; CDR2 reads SASEGT. The CDR3 consists of 13 residues. The V and J ends lost 4 bases and 9 bases respectively, with 16 bases between them. CDR3 nucleotides: TGTGCCAGCAGTGCCACTTTGTGGGGAGGGCAGTACTTC. Its translation is CASSATLWGGQYF.

V usage is TRBV2 and J usage is TRBJ1-5, with TRBD1 matching over 10 bases. CDR1 is SNHLY, CDR2 FYNNEI, per germline. This CDR3 is 13 amino acids long. J gave up 5 bases and V 8 bases, and 3 bases lay outside the gene matches. CDR3: CASGDRGYQPQHF. CDR3 nucleotides: TGTGCCAGCGGGGACAGGGGCTATCAGCCCCAGCATTTT.

The DNA of the CDR3 is TGCGCCAGCAGCACTTCCGGGACAGGGCAAGAGACCCAGTACTTC. Protein sequence: CASSTSGTGQETQYF. The V call is TRBV5-1, the J call TRBJ2-5; 9 bases match TRBD1. The germline V gene encodes CDR1 SGHRS and CDR2 YFSETQ. This CDR3 region has 15 residues. The junction had 6 bases not matched to a gene; V was cut back by 4 bases and J by 2 bases.

V is TRBV5-1 and J is TRBJ2-3; 10 bases match TRBD2. This CDR3 region has 14 residues. CDR1 is SGHRS and CDR2 is YFSETQ in the germline V gene. The J segment lost 5 bases and the V segment lost 2 bases, leaving 2 bases of the junction unmatched. CDR3 sequence reads: CASSFLAGVDTQYF. The CDR3 DNA reads TGCGCCAGCAGCTTCCTAGCGGGGGTAGATACGCAGTATTTT.

This chain connects TRBV6-1 to TRBJ2-5, with D perhaps TRBD2 (7 bases). This CDR3 comprises 15 residues. The V and J ends lost 0 bases and 6 bases respectively, with 14 bases between them. Per germline, CDR1 MNHNS and CDR2 SASEGT. The CDR3 loop is CASSEAGGGGQTQYF. In nucleotides, the CDR3 is TGTGCCAGCAGTGAAGCGGGGGGGGGCGGGCAGACCCAGTACTTC.

This chain joins TRBV25-1 and TRBJ2-7, with 7 bases identical to TRBD2. Germline V gives CDR1 MGHDK, CDR2 SYGVNS. The CDR3 spans 12 residues. Trimming cost V 9 bases and J 6 bases; bases outside gene matches: 8. The CDR3 bases are TGTGCCAGTAACAGATGGGGGGGCGAGCAGTACTTC. Protein: CASNRWGGEQYF.

The chain has TRBV2 and TRBJ1-6, with D possibly matching TRBD1 (6 bases). The CDR3 loop spans 15 amino acids. The germline gives CDR1 SNHLY, CDR2 FYNNEI. Trimming shortened V by 3 bases and J by 9 bases, and 15 bases separated the two germline ends. The CDR3 DNA follows: TGTGCCAGCAGTGACAGGGGTCTCCTGGGTTCACCCCTCCACTTT. Protein product: CASSDRGLLGSPLHF. Full variable domain (rest looked up from reference TRBV2 and TRBJ1-6): EPEVTQTPSHQVTQMGQEVILRCVPISNHLYFYWYRQILGQKVEFLVSFYNNEISEKSEIFDDQFSVERPDGSNFTLKIRSTKLEDSAMYFCASSDRGLLGSPLHFGNGTRLTVT.

J is TRBJ2-2 and V is TRBV9; maybe TRBD2 (6 bases). The CDR3 runs to 15 residues. CDR1 is SGDLS, CDR2 YYNGEE, per germline. The V end was cut by 2 bases, the J end by 7 bases, with 15 bases between. The CDR3 sequence is CASSVAGRLDGELFF. The CDR3 nucleotides are TGTGCCAGCAGCGTCGCGGGGCGCTTGGACGGGGAGCTGTTTTTT. Together with reference TRBV9 and TRBJ2-2, the CDR3 gives the full variable domain: DSGVTQTPKHLITATGQRVTLRCSPRSGDLSVYWYQQSLDQGLQFLIQYYNGEERAKGNILERFSAQQFPDLHSELNLSSLELGDSALYFCASSVAGRLDGELFFGEGSRLTVL.

As concerns this clone: This sample also contains other DNA sequences that code for the same CDR3. The chain employs TRBV5-6 and TRBJ1-3; 7 bases fit TRBD1. Germline V CDR1 and CDR2: SGHDT, YYEEEE. The length of the CDR3 is 14 residues. The V and J ends lost 2 bases and 2 bases, in that order; junction bases with no gene match: 1. This CDR3 is CASSLRGPGNTIYF. DNA for the CDR3: TGTGCCAGCAGCTTAAGGGGGCCTGGAAACACCATATATTTT.